One sample yielded the 7 T cell receptor beta chains listed below, sequenced in a study of regulatory dendritic cells for organ transplantation. Using immunoSEQ multiplex PCR, the repertoire was profiled, and TCRdb retains in-frame clones only, with some absent. The sample records tens of thousands of clones, approximately 77% being singletons. The sample taken for sequencing was naive CD8+ T cells from blood. Subset specified: CD45RA+ naive T cells. These receptors were taken from a human donor in good health.

This clone occurred once. The rearrangement joins TRBV29-1 to TRBJ1-1; maybe TRBD1 (6 bases). The CDR3 is made up of 11 amino acids. Deletions cut 7 bases from V and 7 bases from J, with 13 bases between. Germline V gene data show CDR1 as SQVTM and CDR2 as ANQGSEA. The CDR3 DNA is TGCAGCGGGATACAGGGAATTGAAGCTTTCTTT. Translating it yields CSGIQGIEAFF.

A few counts support this clone. This chain connects TRBV6-6 to TRBJ2-7; weak D call: TRBD1 (6 bases). Germline assignment: CDR1 MNHNY and CDR2 SVGAGI (reference sequence). Between the trimmed V and J ends, which lost 5 bases and 6 bases, there was a span of 20 bases. CDR3 length: 15 amino acids. The CDR3 region has the DNA TGTGCCAGCAGTATCAACCCCTGGACAGAGAGCGAGCAGTACTTC. Translating gives CASSINPWTESEQYF.

The gene calls are TRBV5-6 and TRBJ1-1; 8 positions agree with TRBD1. The CDR3 is 14 amino acids. Losses at the gene ends were 5 bases for V and 5 bases for J; bases not matched to a gene: 8. The germline CDR1 and CDR2 sequences are SGHDT and YYEEEE. CDR3 region: CASRTGTGWTEAFF. The CDR3 nucleotides are TGTGCCAGCAGGACTGGGACAGGATGGACTGAAGCTTTCTTT.

The chain links TRBV19 to TRBJ1-5, with D tentatively TRBD1 (5 bases). There are 14 residues in the CDR3. The V gene's germline CDR1 is LNHDA and CDR2 SQIVND (reference sequence). The ends were cut back, 1 base at V and 2 bases at J, with 6 bases in the middle. As DNA, the CDR3 is TGTGCCAGTAGTATAGGGGGCCGCAATCAGCCCCAGCATTTT. Residues: CASSIGGRNQPQHF.

The chain joins TRBV5-8 to TRBJ2-1; 8 bases fit TRBD1. CDR1 SGHTS and CDR2 YDEGEE come from the germline V gene. The V segment lost 0 bases and the J segment 5 bases; nucleotides outside the gene matches: 4. This CDR3 comprises 15 residues. The CDR3 region is CASSLAGQGDNEQFF. CDR3 nucleotide sequence: TGTGCCAGCAGCTTGGCAGGACAGGGCGACAATGAGCAGTTCTTC.

V and J are TRBV27 and TRBJ2-5, with TRBD1 identical over 8 bases. The J call may not be correct, given that the DNA end is closer to TRBJ2-7. The CDR3 runs to 14 residues. The germline V gene encodes CDR1 MNHEY and CDR2 SMNVEV (reference sequence). The DNA for the CDR3 is TGTGCCAGCAGTACCACCCCGACAGGGGTCGAGCAGTACTTC. Translation gives CASSTTPTGVEQYF.

In its sample, this clone was seen a few times. The chain uses TRBV13 and TRBJ2-7; 7 bases line up with TRBD1. The CDR3 is made up of 12 amino acids. J lost 5 bases, V lost 4 bases, and 2 bases had no gene match. Germline lookup yields CDR1 PRHDT and CDR2 FYEKMQ (reference sequence). In DNA, the CDR3 is TGTGCCAGCAGCTCCACAGGGGACGAGCAGTACTTC. This translates into CASSSTGDEQYF.